This T cell receptor beta chain was sequenced in a study of blood T cell repertoires in COVID-19. Looking at the study overall: From the United States, Italy and Spain came samples of acute and convalescent COVID-19. In each case, the material was cDNA or gDNA derived from T cells, B-cell-depleted T cells, or PBMCs.

V was cut by 3 bases and J by 1 base, with 7 bases left in between. The CDR3 has 13 residues. This clone has only one observation. Authors' processing steps: Cell counts per sample came from amplifying reference gene primers. The repertoire was sequenced with immunoSEQ multiplex PCR; TCRdb's copy has only in-frame clones and lacks some. That table supplies the V and J calls and clone size; D and trimming were determined from the DNA. The sample holds about 210,000 clones, 84% seen once. The material sequenced was peripheral blood. The clonotype originates from a woman between 45 and 60 years old with active or convalescent COVID-19. This chain joins TRBV12-3 or TRBV12-4 and TRBJ2-7; no definite D call. The CDR3 DNA reads as TGTGCCAGCAGTTTTCGGGTATCCTACGAGCAGTACTTC. Its protein is CASSFRVSYEQYF.